This passage covers 18 T cell receptor beta chains from one sample sequenced in a study of blood T cell repertoires in COVID-19. Method: immunoSEQ multiplex PCR; TCRdb's copy keeps in-frame clones and lacks some. The table records about 320,000 clones, 75% to 90% of them present only once. Input material: PBMCs or T cells enriched from blood (not recorded which). These receptor sequences come from a man aged 55-75 years who had recovered from COVID-19.

The rearrangement uses TRBV15 and TRBJ2-6; D gene ambiguous. The germline V and J ends were trimmed by 5 bases and 1 base, with 9 bases remaining between them. Germline loops: CDR1 LNHNV, CDR2 YYDKDF (reference sequence). This CDR3 has 15 amino acids. The CDR3 region has the DNA TGTGCCACCAGCTTTCGAACTTCTGGGGCCAACGTCCTGACTTTC. Protein: CATSFRTSGANVLTF.

Remarks on this clone: At the DNA level, this CDR3 is encoded by other sequences in the same sample as well. This chain links TRBV11-2 with TRBJ2-7; D might be TRBD1 (6 bases). The CDR3 contains 13 residues. Trimming stripped 1 base from V and 3 bases from J, with 7 bases between. Looked up from germline, CDR1 is SGHAT and CDR2 is FQNNGV. CDR3 nucleotides: TGTGCCAGCAGCTTAGGGACAGACTACGAGCAGTACTTC. Residues: CASSLGTDYEQYF.

This sequence joins TRBV28 and TRBJ1-2, with D unclear. Trimming left V 3 bases short and J 4 bases short, with 12 bases between. CDR3 size: 14 residues. Germline CDR1 is MDHEN and CDR2 is SYDVKM. CDR3: CASSLRPLSYGYTF. The CDR3 DNA reads as TGTGCCAGCAGTTTGAGGCCCCTTTCCTATGGCTACACCTTC.

The J gene is TRBJ2-5, the V gene TRBV19; D is ambiguous. Trimming removed 3 bases from V and 2 bases from J, with 16 bases in between. Germline V lookup: CDR1 LNHDA, CDR2 SQIVND (reference sequence). This CDR3 contains 16 residues. CDR3 bases: TGTGCCAGTAGTATTGCCTTTGGCGGAACTCAAGAGACCCAGTACTTC. Amino acid sequence: CASSIAFGGTQETQYF.

The chain employs TRBV5-4 and TRBJ1-4; TRBD1 aligns across 8 bases. There are 14 residues in the CDR3. J gave up 5 bases and V 0 bases, and 0 bases lay outside the gene matches. Germline CDR1 SGHNT, CDR2 YYREEE (reference sequence). The CDR3, as DNA: TGTGCCAGCAGCTTGGGACAGGGGAATGAAAAACTGTTTTTT. It is translated as CASSLGQGNEKLFF.

This clone showed up just once. The V call is TRBV7-2, the J call TRBJ2-1; 7 positions agree with TRBD2. The CDR3 is 15 residues long. CDR1 is SGHTA and CDR2 is FQGNSA in the germline V gene. Trimming at V came to 5 bases and at J to 6 bases, leaving 10 bases not matched to a gene. CDR3 protein: CASSLGEGRSNEQFF. The CDR3 region has the DNA TGTGCCAGCAGCCTAGGGGAGGGCCGGTCCAATGAGCAGTTCTTC. Complete variable domain (other parts from reference TRBV7-2 and TRBJ2-1): GAGVSQSPSNKVTEKGKDVELRCDPISGHTALYWYRQSLGQGLEFLIYFQGNSAPDKSGLPSDRFSAERTGGSVSTLTIQRTQQEDSAVYLCASSLGEGRSNEQFFGPGTRLTVL.

This chain joins TRBV7-2 and TRBJ1-2, with 9 nucleotides matching TRBD1. The CDR3 runs 14 residues. The J segment lost 8 bases and the V segment lost 1 base, leaving 5 bases of the junction unmatched. Per the germline V gene, CDR1 is SGHTA and CDR2 is FQGNSA. The CDR3 reads CASSLGDRAGGYTF. In DNA form, the CDR3 reads TGTGCCAGCAGCTTAGGGGACAGGGCCGGAGGCTACACCTTC.

The chain combines TRBV6-2 or TRBV6-3 with TRBJ1-3, with 7 bases lining up with TRBD1. Germline V gives CDR1 MNHEY, CDR2 SVGEGT. The CDR3 spans 16 residues. Losses at the gene ends were 5 bases for V and 1 base for J; bases not matched to a gene: 8. The CDR3 is CASSRTGPGSGNTIYF. Here the CDR3 DNA reads TGTGCCAGCAGTCGGACAGGTCCGGGGTCTGGAAACACCATATATTTT.

This chain uses TRBV6-5 with TRBJ1-2, with D uncertain. The CDR3 is 15 amino acids. V lost 0 bases, J lost 5 bases, and 13 bases lay in between. Germline V gene sequence: CDR1 MNHEY, CDR2 SVGAGI. The CDR3: CASSYSNADLYGYTF. CDR3 bases: TGTGCCAGCAGTTACTCGAATGCGGACTTGTATGGCTACACCTTC.

J is TRBJ2-7 and V is TRBV14; 10 nucleotides agree with TRBD1. The V gene's germline CDR1 is SGHDN and CDR2 FVKESK. J was trimmed by 2 bases and V by 4 bases; bases with no gene match: 5. The CDR3 has 15 residues. The CDR3 loop reads CASSRGQGFAYEQYF. The CDR3, as DNA: TGTGCCAGCAGCCGGGGACAGGGGTTTGCCTACGAGCAGTACTTC.

The chain couples TRBV24-1 to TRBJ2-3; no clear D gene. Trimming took 0 bases from V and 0 from J, leaving 9 bases between them. This CDR3 is built from 16 residues. CDR1 is KGHDR and CDR2 is SFDVKD in the germline V gene. As DNA, the CDR3 is TGTGCCACCAGTGATTTGGGAACAGCTAGCACAGATACGCAGTATTTT. Amino acid sequence: CATSDLGTASTDTQYF.

V is TRBV6-2 or TRBV6-3 and J is TRBJ2-2; 8 bases are a match to TRBD2. V lost 2 bases and J lost 3; bases outside the gene matches: 11. Germline V gene lookup returns CDR1 MNHEY and CDR2 SVGEGT. The CDR3 is made up of 18 amino acids. The CDR3 nucleotides read TGTGCCAGCAGTTACACAGCGGGAGTTATACGTGACACCGGGGAGCTGTTTTTT. Protein product: CASSYTAGVIRDTGELFF.

The chain is built from TRBV5-4 and TRBJ2-3, with 10 bases aligning to TRBD2. The CDR3 covers 15 residues. Germline V gene sequence: CDR1 SGHNT, CDR2 YYREEE (reference sequence). V was clipped by 4 bases and J by 6 bases; unmatched bases: 8. Here the CDR3 reads CASSGTLAGADTQYF. CDR3 nucleotides: TGTGCCAGCAGCGGTACGCTAGCGGGAGCGGATACGCAGTATTTT.

This clone has a single count. The chain carries TRBV6-5 and TRBJ2-5; 8 nucleotides align to TRBD1. V shed 7 bases and J 5 bases; nucleotides not matched to a gene: 6. The CDR3 spans 13 residues. Germline assignment: CDR1 MNHEY and CDR2 SVGAGI. The CDR3 region has the DNA TGTGCCAGCAACGGACAGGGTCTCGAGACCCAGTACTTC. Protein sequence: CASNGQGLETQYF.

This chain uses TRBV7-8 with TRBJ1-2; no reliable D call. V was trimmed by 2 bases and J by 5 bases, leaving 15 bases between them. CDR1 SGHVS and CDR2 FQNEAQ come from the germline V gene. The CDR3 has 15 residues. CDR3 nucleotide sequence: TGTGCCAGCAGCTTAATAGCCACCCCCCTTTATGGCTACACCTTC. Translated, it gives CASSLIATPLYGYTF.

The chain carries TRBV14 and TRBJ2-7; 13 bases agree with TRBD2. The length of the CDR3 is 16 residues. The germline CDR1 and CDR2 sequences are SGHDN and FVKESK. V was clipped by 1 base and J by 5 bases; unmatched bases: 5. The CDR3 loop is CASSQAGLAGVNEQYF. The CDR3 DNA follows: TGTGCCAGCAGCCAAGCCGGACTAGCGGGAGTAAACGAGCAGTACTTC.

The chain couples TRBV6-5 to TRBJ2-2; 9 bases align to TRBD1. The germline V gene has CDR1 MNHEY and CDR2 SVGAGI. Losses at the gene ends were 2 bases for V and 5 bases for J; bases not matched to a gene: 3. This CDR3 has 15 residues. The CDR3 DNA is TGTGCCAGCAGTTACGAGGACAGGGGTACCGGGGAGCTGTTTTTT. It codes for CASSYEDRGTGELFF.

In its sample, this clone was seen once. The rearrangement links TRBV6-5 to TRBJ2-1; a weak D match, TRBD2 (6 bases). V dropped 6 bases and J dropped 5 bases, with 14 bases sitting between them. Germline CDR1 is MNHEY and CDR2 is SVGAGI. The CDR3 totals 14 residues. The CDR3 is CASSSRDFHNEQFF. The CDR3 DNA is TGTGCCAGCAGCTCGCGGGACTTTCACAATGAGCAGTTCTTC.